The 5 T cell receptor beta chains in this list originate from one sample, sequenced in a study of cytomegalovirus exposure and HLA in healthy donors. This PCR relied on a set of 60 Vbeta primers and 13 Jbeta primers. The method was immunoSEQ multiplex PCR; TCRdb's version includes in-frame clones alone and lacks a portion of them. The table lists 150,000 to 200,000 clones, more than 70% of them singletons. The sequenced sample was PBMCs. These receptors all come from a man in his sixties in good health and CMV-seronegative.

The rearrangement links TRBV5-6 to TRBJ2-2, with D possibly being TRBD2 (5 bases). The germline V gene has CDR1 SGHDT and CDR2 YYEEEE. The ends were cut back, 4 bases at V and 4 bases at J, with 8 bases in the middle. The length of the CDR3 is 13 residues. CDR3 nucleotides: TGTGCCAGCAGCAAGAGGGTCACCGGGGAGCTGTTTTTT. This codes for CASSKRVTGELFF.

The CDR3 nucleotides are TGTGCCAGCAGTCTCTTTAGGAGGACCGGGGAGCTGTTTTTT. It translates to CASSLFRRTGELFF. The rearrangement links TRBV28 to TRBJ2-2; weak D call: TRBD2 (5 bases). CDR1 and CDR2 (germline): MDHEN, SYDVKM. V gave up 5 bases and J gave up 5 bases, with 12 bases separating them. This CDR3 region has 14 residues.

In the case of this clone: One junction end does not reproduce the germline sequence, and a read error may be involved. The chain combines TRBV7-9 with TRBJ2-2, with 7 bases aligning to TRBD2. The CDR3 sequence is 12 residues long. Germline CDR1 and CDR2: SEHNR and FQNEAQ (reference sequence). In nucleotides, the CDR3 is TGTTCCAGCATCAGGGAGGGCCGGGAGCTGTTTTTT. Its protein product is CSSIREGRELFF.

V gene TRBV19 combines with J gene TRBJ1-1, with D perhaps TRBD1 (5 bases). The CDR3 sequence is 13 residues long. The germline CDR1 and CDR2 sequences are LNHDA and SQIVND (reference sequence). With 6 bases removed from V and 5 bases from J, the gap between germline ends came to 13 bases. The CDR3: CASSIVGGTEAFF. The CDR3 DNA follows: TGTGCCAGTAGCATCGTTGGGGGGACTGAAGCTTTCTTT.

The V gene is TRBV27, the J gene TRBJ2-3, with TRBD2 matching over 12 bases. Germline assignment: CDR1 MNHEY and CDR2 SMNVEV (reference sequence). Trimming removed 4 bases from V and 0 bases from J; junction bases left unmatched: 2. The CDR3 is 16 residues long. The CDR3 sequence is CASSWTSGDSTDTQYF. The DNA for the CDR3 is TGTGCCAGCAGTTGGACTAGCGGGGACAGCACAGATACGCAGTATTTT.